What follows is one T cell receptor (beta chain) and its context. The antigen is unknown. The source of the sample is a study of T cells in tuberculosis. Trimming took off 7 bases at V and 2 bases at J, with 9 bases between the two ends. Per germline, CDR1 MDHEN and CDR2 SYDVKM. The CDR3 consists of 12 residues. Study observations and caveats: Active tuberculosis alpha repertoires lay closer to GMM-specific TCRs than controls'.

Assay: immunoSEQ multiplex PCR; the TCRdb copy retains only in-frame clones and omits some. Here the sample spans 40,000 to 45,000 clones, around 94% being singletons. The TCR comes from a donor aged 10 to 29 with latent tuberculosis or without tuberculosis infection. Some clones in this sample may be carry-over from other donors' samples. Sequencing used PBMCs. The V gene is TRBV28, the J gene TRBJ2-7, with a weak D call TRBD2 (5 bases). The DNA for the CDR3 is TGTGCCAGCAAGAGGGCCCCCTACGAGCAGTACTTC. It specifies CASKRAPYEQYF. Based on the CDR3 plus reference TRBV28 and TRBJ2-7, the full variable domain is DVKVTQSSRYLVKRTGEKVFLECVQDMDHENMFWYRQDPGLGLRLIYFSYDVKMKEKGDIPEGYSVSREKKERFSLILESASTNQTSMYLCASKRAPYEQYFGPGTRLTVT.